The source of this TCR beta chain is a study of blood T cell repertoires in COVID-19. The repertoire was sequenced with immunoSEQ multiplex PCR; TCRdb's copy has only in-frame clones and lacks some. The sample contains 180,000 or so clones, 86% of which appear only once. This clone was seen just once. V was pared by 0 bases and J by 4 bases, with 4 bases of the junction left unmatched. Per germline, CDR1 SGHTA and CDR2 FQGTGA. CDR3 length: 16 amino acids. The source material was PBMCs or T cells enriched from blood (not recorded which). This sequence joins TRBV7-3 and TRBJ2-1; 9 bases line up with TRBD2. This clonotype originated in a woman aged 25 to 39 who had recovered from COVID-19. CDR3 sequence: CASSLTGTSLYNEQFF. In DNA, the CDR3 is TGTGCCAGCAGCTTAACTGGGACTAGCTTGTACAATGAGCAGTTCTTC.